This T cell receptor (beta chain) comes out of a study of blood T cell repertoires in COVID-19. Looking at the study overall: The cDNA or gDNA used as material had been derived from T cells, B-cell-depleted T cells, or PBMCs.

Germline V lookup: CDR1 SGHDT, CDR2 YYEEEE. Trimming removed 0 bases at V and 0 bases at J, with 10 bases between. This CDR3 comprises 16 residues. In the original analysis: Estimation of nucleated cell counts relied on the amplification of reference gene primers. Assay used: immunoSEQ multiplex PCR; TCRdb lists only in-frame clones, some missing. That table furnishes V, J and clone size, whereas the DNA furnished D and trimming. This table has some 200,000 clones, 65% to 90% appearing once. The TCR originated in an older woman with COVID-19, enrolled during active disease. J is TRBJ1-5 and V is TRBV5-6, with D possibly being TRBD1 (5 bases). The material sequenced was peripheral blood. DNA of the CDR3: TGTGCCAGCAGCTTGGCTACAGGTTATAGCAATCAGCCCCAGCATTTT. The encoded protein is CASSLATGYSNQPQHF.